The rows below give T cell receptor beta chains drawn from one sample of a study of cytomegalovirus exposure and HLA in healthy donors. Here immunoSEQ multiplex PCR was the method, and the copy in TCRdb shows in-frame clones only, minus some. The table includes about 76,000 clones, 65% to 80% detected once. The sample comprised PBMCs. The receptors derive from a male donor in good health and CMV-seropositive. Each CDR3 is given with its conserved first and last residue. The D gene is left open where the match is weak. Rows may omit the clone size; those that give it use once, few, many or a size class.

CASSGEGGGDEQFF | TGCGCCAGCAGCGGGGAGGGGGGGGGTGATGAGCAGTTCTTC | TRBV5-1 | few | - | TRBJ2-1
CASSIALFANTGELFF | TGTGCCAGTAGTATAGCCCTCTTCGCGAACACCGGGGAGCTGTTTTTT | TRBV19 | - | - | TRBJ2-2
CASSPPESHYEQYF | TGTGCCAGCTCACCACCAGAGTCCCACTACGAGCAGTACTTC | TRBV18 | - | - | TRBJ2-7
CASSPKLENQFF | TGTGCCAGCAGTCCCAAACTAGAAAACCAGTTCTTC | TRBV27 | - | - | TRBJ2-1
CATNGDREETQYF | TGCGCCACCAACGGGGACAGAGAAGAGACCCAGTACTTC | TRBV10-2 | - | TRBD1 | TRBJ2-5
CASSLSGQETNTGELFF | TGTGCCAGCTCTCTCTCGGGACAGGAGACGAACACCGGGGAGCTGTTTTTT | TRBV18 | - | TRBD1 | TRBJ2-2
CASSPRTSGRTYEQYF | TGTGCCAGTAGTCCCCGGACTAGCGGGAGGACCTACGAGCAGTACTTC | TRBV19 | - | TRBD2 | TRBJ2-7
CASSERDRGIDEQYF | TGTGCCAGCAGTGAACGGGACAGGGGAATCGACGAGCAGTACTTC | TRBV9 | - | TRBD1 | TRBJ2-7
CASSFRSSSGANVLTF | TGTGCCAGCAGTTTCCGGTCGAGCTCTGGGGCCAACGTCCTGACTTTC | TRBV28 | - | - | TRBJ2-6
CASSSSGGPGDTQYF | TGTGCCAGCAGCTCATCGGGGGGGCCCGGAGATACGCAGTATTTT | TRBV7-2 | once | TRBD2 | TRBJ2-3
CASSQDLAGYGELFF | TGCGCCAGCAGCCAAGATCTAGCGGGGTACGGGGAGCTGTTTTTT | TRBV4-1 | once | TRBD2 | TRBJ2-2
CASSYSGTVTYEQYF | TGTGCCAGCAGTTACTCGGGGACAGTAACCTACGAGCAGTACTTC | TRBV6-5 | once | TRBD1 | TRBJ2-7
CASSPSAGGGPYNEQFF | TGCGCCAGCAGCCCCTCTGCTGGGGGAGGTCCGTACAATGAGCAGTTCTTC | TRBV4-1 | - | - | TRBJ2-1
CASSHGTGTYEQYF | TGCGCCAGCAGCCATGGGACAGGAACCTACGAGCAGTACTTC | TRBV4-1 | - | TRBD1 | TRBJ2-7
CASSPLPPGTSYEQYF | TGTGCCAGCTCACCACTCCCTCCAGGAACCTCCTACGAGCAGTACTTC | TRBV18 | - | - | TRBJ2-7
CSVSGTSGSHNEQFF | TGCAGCGTTTCCGGGACTAGCGGGAGCCACAATGAGCAGTTCTTC | TRBV29-1 | - | TRBD2 | TRBJ2-1
CASSLAQASYEQYF | TGTGCCAGCAGCTTAGCACAGGCATCCTACGAGCAGTACTTC | TRBV11-2 | - | - | TRBJ2-7
CASSSNMNTEAFF | TGTGCCAGCAGCTCAAACATGAACACTGAAGCTTTCTTT | TRBV7-9 | - | - | TRBJ1-1
CASSPRTGPFTDTQYF | TGTGCCAGCAGCCCCCGGACAGGACCCTTCACAGATACGCAGTATTTT | TRBV7-9 | - | TRBD1 | TRBJ2-3
CASSLLGGLNTQYF | TGTGCCAGCAGTTTACTCGGGGGATTGAATACCCAGTACTTC | TRBV27 | - | - | TRBJ2-5
CASSGRTVNTEAFF | TGTGCCAGCAGTGGACGGACAGTGAACACTGAAGCTTTCTTT | TRBV6-1 | - | - | TRBJ1-1
CASRTGTSGNNEQFF | TGTGCCAGCAGAACAGGGACTAGCGGAAACAATGAGCAGTTCTTC | TRBV2 | few | TRBD2 | TRBJ2-1
CASSFAETQYF | TGCGCCAGCAGCTTCGCGGAGACCCAGTACTTC | TRBV5-1 | - | - | TRBJ2-5
CASLSRGQDPQETQYF | TGCGCCAGCCTCTCTAGGGGACAGGACCCCCAAGAGACCCAGTACTTC | TRBV5-1 | - | TRBD1 | TRBJ2-5
CASGLSMNTEAFF | TGTGCTAGTGGTTTGTCCATGAACACTGAAGCTTTCTTT | TRBV12-5 | - | - | TRBJ1-1
CASSSAGYEAFF | TGTGCCAGCAGTTCGGCAGGTTATGAAGCTTTCTTT | TRBV6-5 | - | - | TRBJ1-1
CASSAPDRGNNQPQHF | TGTGCCAGCAGCGCTCCCGACAGGGGAAACAATCAGCCCCAGCATTTT | TRBV7-2 | - | TRBD1 | TRBJ1-5
CASSLSGTPEETQYF | TGTGCCAGCAGCTTAAGCGGGACGCCTGAAGAGACCCAGTACTTC | TRBV7-3 | few | - | TRBJ2-5
CASSLGGFLQETQYF | TGTGCCAGCAGCTTAGGAGGCTTCCTTCAAGAGACCCAGTACTTC | TRBV7-2 | - | - | TRBJ2-5
CASSAGLASYEQYF | TGTGCCAGCAGCGCGGGACTAGCTTCCTACGAGCAGTACTTC | TRBV9 | - | TRBD2 | TRBJ2-7